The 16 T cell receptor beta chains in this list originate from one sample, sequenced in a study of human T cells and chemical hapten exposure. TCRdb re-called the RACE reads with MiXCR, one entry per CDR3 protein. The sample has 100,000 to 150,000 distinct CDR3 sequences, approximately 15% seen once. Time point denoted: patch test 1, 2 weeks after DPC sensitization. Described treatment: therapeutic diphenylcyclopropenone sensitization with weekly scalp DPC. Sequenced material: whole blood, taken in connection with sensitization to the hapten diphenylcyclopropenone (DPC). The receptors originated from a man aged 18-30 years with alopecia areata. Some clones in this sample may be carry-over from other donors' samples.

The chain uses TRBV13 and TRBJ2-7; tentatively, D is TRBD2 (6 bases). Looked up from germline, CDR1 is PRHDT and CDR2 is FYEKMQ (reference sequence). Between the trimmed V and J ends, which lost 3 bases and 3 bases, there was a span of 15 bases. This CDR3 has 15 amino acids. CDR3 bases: TGTGCCAGCAGCTTTGGGTATGGCGGGAACTACGAGCAGTACGTC. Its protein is CASSFGYGGNYEQYV.

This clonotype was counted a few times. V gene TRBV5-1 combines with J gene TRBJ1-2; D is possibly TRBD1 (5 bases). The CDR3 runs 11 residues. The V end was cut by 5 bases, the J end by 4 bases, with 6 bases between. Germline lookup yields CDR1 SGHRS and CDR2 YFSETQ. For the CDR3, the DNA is TGCGCCAGCAGGGACATCTATGGCTACACCTTC. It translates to CASRDIYGYTF.

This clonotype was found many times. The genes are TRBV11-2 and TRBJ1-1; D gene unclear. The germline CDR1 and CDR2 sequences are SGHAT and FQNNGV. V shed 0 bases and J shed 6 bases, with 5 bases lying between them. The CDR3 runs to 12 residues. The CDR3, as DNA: TGTGCCAGCAGCTTAGAGCGTCCTGAAGCTTTCTTT. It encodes CASSLERPEAFF.

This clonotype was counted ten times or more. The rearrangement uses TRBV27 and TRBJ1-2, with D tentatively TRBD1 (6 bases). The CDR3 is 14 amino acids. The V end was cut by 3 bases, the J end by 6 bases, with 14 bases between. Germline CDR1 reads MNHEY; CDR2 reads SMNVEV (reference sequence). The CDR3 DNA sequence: TGTGCCAGCAGTTTCGCCGGGGGCGGTAATGGCTACACCTTC. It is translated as CASSFAGGGNGYTF.

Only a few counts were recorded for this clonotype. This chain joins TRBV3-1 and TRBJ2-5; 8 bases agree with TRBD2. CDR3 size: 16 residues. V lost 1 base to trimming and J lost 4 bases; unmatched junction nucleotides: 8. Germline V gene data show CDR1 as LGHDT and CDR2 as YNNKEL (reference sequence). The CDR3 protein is CASSQGDQAGVETQYF. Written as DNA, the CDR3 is TGTGCCAGCAGCCAAGGAGATCAAGCGGGGGTAGAGACCCAGTACTTC.

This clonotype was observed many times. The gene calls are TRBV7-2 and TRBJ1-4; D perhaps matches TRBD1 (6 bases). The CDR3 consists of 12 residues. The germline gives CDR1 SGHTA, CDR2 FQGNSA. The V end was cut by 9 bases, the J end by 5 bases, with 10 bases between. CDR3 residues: CASGGPNEKLFF. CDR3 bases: TGTGCCAGTGGGGGGCCGAATGAAAAACTGTTTTTT.

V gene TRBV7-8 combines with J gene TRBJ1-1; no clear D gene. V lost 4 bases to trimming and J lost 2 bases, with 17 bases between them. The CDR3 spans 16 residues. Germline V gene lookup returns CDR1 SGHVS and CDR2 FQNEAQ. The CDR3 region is CASSSPMIGRNTEAFF. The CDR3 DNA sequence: TGTGCCAGCAGCTCTCCCATGATAGGGAGAAACACTGAAGCTTTCTTT.

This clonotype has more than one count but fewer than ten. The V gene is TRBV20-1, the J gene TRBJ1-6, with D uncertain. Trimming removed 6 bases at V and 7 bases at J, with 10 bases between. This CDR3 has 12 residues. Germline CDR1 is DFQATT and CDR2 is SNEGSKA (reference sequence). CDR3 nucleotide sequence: TGCAGTGCCCACAAGAGAAATTCACCCCTCCACTTT. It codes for CSAHKRNSPLHF.

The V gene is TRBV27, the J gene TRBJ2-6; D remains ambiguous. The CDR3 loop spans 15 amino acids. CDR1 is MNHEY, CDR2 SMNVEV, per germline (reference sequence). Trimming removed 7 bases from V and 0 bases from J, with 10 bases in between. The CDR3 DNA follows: TGTGCCAGCAAAGACTTCTCCTCTGGGGCCAACGTCCTGACTTTC. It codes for CASKDFSSGANVLTF.

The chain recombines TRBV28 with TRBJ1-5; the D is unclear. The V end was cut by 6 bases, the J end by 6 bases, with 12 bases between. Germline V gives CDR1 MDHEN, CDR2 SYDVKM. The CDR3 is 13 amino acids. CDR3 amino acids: CASRPGVSQPQHF. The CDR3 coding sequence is TGTGCCAGCAGACCCGGGGTTAGTCAGCCCCAGCATTTT.

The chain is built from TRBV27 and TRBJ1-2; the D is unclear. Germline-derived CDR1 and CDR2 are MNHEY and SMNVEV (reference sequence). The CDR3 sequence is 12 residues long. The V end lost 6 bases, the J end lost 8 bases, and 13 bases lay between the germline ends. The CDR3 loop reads CASSTGIEGYTF. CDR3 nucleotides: TGTGCCAGCAGCACCGGGATTGAGGGCTACACCTTC.

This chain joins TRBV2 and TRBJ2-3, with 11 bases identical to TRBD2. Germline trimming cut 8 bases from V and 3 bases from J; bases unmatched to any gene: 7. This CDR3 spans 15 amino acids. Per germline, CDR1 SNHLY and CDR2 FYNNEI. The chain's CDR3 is CASEGRLAGTDTQYF. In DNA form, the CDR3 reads TGTGCCAGCGAGGGTCGACTAGCGGGGACAGATACGCAGTATTTT.

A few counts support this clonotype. The CDR3 nucleotides are TGTGCCAGCAGTCGTTACGAGCAGTACTTC. Translating it yields CASSRYEQYF. The chain carries TRBV28 and TRBJ2-7; D is unclear. The CDR3 runs 10 residues. The germline gives CDR1 MDHEN, CDR2 SYDVKM. V was trimmed by 5 bases and J by 4 bases, leaving 3 bases between them.

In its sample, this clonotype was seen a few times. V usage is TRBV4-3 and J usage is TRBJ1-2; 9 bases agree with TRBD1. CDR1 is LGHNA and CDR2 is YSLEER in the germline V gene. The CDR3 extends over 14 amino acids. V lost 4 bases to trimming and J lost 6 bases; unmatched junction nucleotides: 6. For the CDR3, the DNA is TGCGCCAGCAGCCTGGACAGGGGAAACGATGGCTACACCTTC. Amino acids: CASSLDRGNDGYTF.

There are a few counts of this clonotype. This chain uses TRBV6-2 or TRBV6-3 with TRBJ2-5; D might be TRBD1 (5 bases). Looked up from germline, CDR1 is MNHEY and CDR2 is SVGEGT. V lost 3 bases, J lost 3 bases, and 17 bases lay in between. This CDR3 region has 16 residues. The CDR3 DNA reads TGTGCCAGCAGTTATTCGCCAGGGCCACAAAAAGAGACCCAGTACTTC. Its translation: CASSYSPGPQKETQYF.

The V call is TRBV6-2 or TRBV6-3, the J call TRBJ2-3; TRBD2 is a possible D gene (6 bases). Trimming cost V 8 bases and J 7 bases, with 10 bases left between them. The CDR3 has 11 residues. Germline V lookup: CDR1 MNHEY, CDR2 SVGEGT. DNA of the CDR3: TGTGCCAGCCGCGGGACGAATACGCAGTATTTT. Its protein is CASRGTNTQYF.